One and the same sample provided the 3 T cell receptor beta chains below, sequenced in a study of T cell changes during pregnancy in multiple sclerosis. Profiled with immunoSEQ multiplex PCR; TCRdb holds only in-frame clones, not every one. The sample has 50,000 to 70,000 clones; roughly 92% are singletons. Sequenced here: peripheral blood, sampled in the second trimester of pregnancy. Source of these receptors: a female donor with multiple sclerosis, enrolled in a pregnancy study.

This chain joins TRBV7-9 and TRBJ2-4, with D perhaps matching TRBD1 (6 bases). CDR1 and CDR2 (germline): SEHNR, FQNEAQ (reference sequence). Trimming took off 2 bases at V and 6 bases at J, with 20 bases between the two ends. The CDR3 spans 17 residues. The CDR3 here is CASSLRTLPTGGNIQYF. The CDR3 bases are TGTGCCAGCAGCTTACGAACCTTACCGACAGGTGGAAACATTCAGTACTTC.

The V gene is TRBV14, the J gene TRBJ2-7; a weak D match, TRBD1 (5 bases). V was clipped by 1 base and J by 5 bases, with 15 bases between them. In germline, CDR1 is SGHDN, CDR2 FVKESK. The CDR3 consists of 15 residues. CDR3 DNA: TGTGCCAGCAGCCAAGTGGCAGGGATAAGCCACGAGCAGTACTTC. Translating it yields CASSQVAGISHEQYF. The entire variable domain, with the rest obtained from reference TRBV14 and TRBJ2-7, is as follows: EAGVTQFPSHSVIEKGQTVTLRCDPISGHDNLYWYRRVMGKEIKFLLHFVKESKQDESGMPNNRFLAERTGGTYSTLKVQPAELEDSGVYFCASSQVAGISHEQYFGPGTRLTVT.

The chain uses TRBV7-9 and TRBJ1-2; 9 nucleotides align to TRBD1. The germline gives CDR1 SEHNR, CDR2 FQNEAQ (reference sequence). The V gene end was trimmed by 5 bases and the J gene end by 4 bases; junction bases not matched to a gene: 17. The CDR3 contains 18 residues. The CDR3 nucleotides are TGTGCCAGCAGCAACACAGGGGGCGGAATCCAAACGATCTATGGCTACACCTTC. It encodes CASSNTGGGIQTIYGYTF. Variable domain in full (rest from reference TRBV7-9 and TRBJ1-2): DTGVSQNPRHKITKRGQNVTFRCDPISEHNRLYWYRQTLGQGPEFLTYFQNEAQLEKSRLLSDRFSAERPKGSFSTLEIQRTEQGDSAMYLCASSNTGGGIQTIYGYTFGSGTRLTVV.